Each of the 3 T cell receptor beta chains below was sequenced from the same sample in a study of identical twins. TCRdb ran MiXCR on the 5' RACE reads and lists one entry per CDR3 protein. The repertoire includes 100,000 to 110,000 distinct CDR3 sequences, 5.9% of them detected once, and approximately 12% sits in the top ten. Material for sequencing was memory T cells sorted from blood. These receptors all come from a woman between 45 and 65 years old in good health.

This clonotype has just one count. The chain couples TRBV27 to TRBJ2-3; no reliable D call. V lost 1 base, J lost 1 base, and 12 bases lay in between. The CDR3 totals 16 residues. CDR1 and CDR2 from the germline V gene are MNHEY and SMNVEV (reference sequence). The CDR3 loop is CASSLFRFQRTDTQYF. The DNA for the CDR3 is TGTGCCAGCAGTTTATTCCGATTCCAACGCACAGATACGCAGTATTTT.

The chain joins TRBV6-5 to TRBJ2-1; no firm D call. CDR1 is MNHEY, CDR2 SVGAGI, per germline. Trimming cost V 5 bases and J 5 bases, with 4 bases left between them. The CDR3 consists of 11 residues. For the CDR3, the DNA is TGTGCCAGCAGTCAGAACAATGAGCAGTTCTTC. It is translated as CASSQNNEQFF.

The CDR3 sequence: CASSLSGGRSYEQYF. As DNA, the CDR3 is TGTGCCAGCAGTTTATCAGGAGGGCGCTCCTACGAGCAGTACTTC. The chain recombines TRBV27 with TRBJ2-7; possibly TRBD2 for D (6 bases). Germline CDR1 MNHEY, CDR2 SMNVEV (reference sequence). Deletions cut 0 bases from V and 0 bases from J, with 9 bases between. This CDR3 has 15 amino acids.